These 13 T cell receptor beta chains were all obtained from the same sample, sequenced in a study of STAT5B mutations in CD4+ large granular lymphocyte leukemia. Data came from immunoSEQ multiplex PCR; TCRdb stores just in-frame clones and leaves some out. Found here are tens of thousands of clones, around 81% of them singletons; the top ten hold more than 0.25%. Specimen: CD4+ T cells from blood buffy coats. The receptor source for this set is a human donor in good health.

The chain links TRBV29-1 to TRBJ2-1; tentatively, D is TRBD1 or TRBD2 (5 bases each). Trimming left V 7 bases short and J 9 bases short, with 13 bases between. Germline V lookup: CDR1 SQVTM, CDR2 ANQGSEA. CDR3 length: 11 residues. This CDR3 is CSAARDGEQFF. CDR3 nucleotides: TGCAGCGCCGCCCGGGACGGTGAGCAGTTCTTC.

This rearrangement joins TRBV9 to TRBJ2-1; D is unclear. Trimming pared 0 bases from V and 4 bases from J, leaving 8 bases between. Germline V gives CDR1 SGDLS, CDR2 YYNGEE. The CDR3 contains 14 residues. CDR3 bases: TGTGCCAGCAGCGTAGGGCTAGAGTACAATGAGCAGTTCTTC. It translates to CASSVGLEYNEQFF.

The V call is TRBV27, the J call TRBJ2-3, with 9 bases lining up with TRBD2. V was pared by 6 bases and J by 2 bases, with 3 bases of the junction left unmatched. CDR3 length equals 14 residues. Germline V gene sequence: CDR1 MNHEY, CDR2 SMNVEV (reference sequence). This chain's CDR3 is CASRRGGNTDTQYF. The CDR3 nucleotides are TGTGCCAGCAGGCGGGGGGGAAACACAGATACGCAGTATTTT.

This clone appeared a few times. This chain connects TRBV6-1 to TRBJ1-6; 7 bases align to TRBD1. V shed 6 bases and J 10 bases; nucleotides not matched to a gene: 12. The CDR3 extends over 15 amino acids. In germline, CDR1 is MNHNS, CDR2 SASEGT. Here the CDR3 reads CASRPTTGVGSPLHF. The CDR3 region has the DNA TGTGCCAGCAGGCCAACAACAGGGGTGGGCTCACCCCTCCACTTT.

This clone has just a few counts. V and J are TRBV6-6 and TRBJ1-1; D perhaps matches TRBD1 (6 bases). Germline V gives CDR1 MNHNY, CDR2 SVGAGI (reference sequence). Trimming took off 2 bases at V and 7 bases at J, with 14 bases between the two ends. This CDR3 region has 14 residues. The chain's CDR3 is CASSYITGTSEAFF. The CDR3 nucleotides read TGTGCCAGCAGTTACATAACAGGGACCAGTGAAGCTTTCTTT.

This CDR3 is CASSESAGGSNQPQHF. The CDR3, as DNA: TGCGCCAGCAGTGAGTCGGCGGGAGGAAGCAATCAGCCCCAGCATTTT. This chain joins TRBV10-2 and TRBJ1-5, with D hard to call. This CDR3 contains 16 residues. Germline lookup yields CDR1 WSHSY and CDR2 SAAADI. Trimming removed 0 bases from V and 1 base from J, with 10 bases in between.

This chain connects TRBV7-9 to TRBJ2-7; D not certain. The germline V and J ends were trimmed by 5 bases and 5 bases, with 10 bases remaining between them. Germline lookup yields CDR1 SEHNR and CDR2 FQNEAQ (reference sequence). This CDR3 spans 12 amino acids. The CDR3 nucleotides are TGTGCCAGCAGCACCAAGGTTCACGAGCAGTACTTC. Translated: CASSTKVHEQYF.

This rearrangement joins TRBV9 to TRBJ2-2; D possibly corresponds to TRBD1 (5 bases). The V and J ends lost 0 bases and 4 bases respectively, with 19 bases between them. This CDR3 has 18 amino acids. Germline V CDR1 and CDR2: SGDLS, YYNGEE. The DNA of the CDR3 is TGTGCCAGCAGCGTAGTAGGTTCGGAGTTCACAGGCACCGGGGAGCTGTTTTTT. Its translation is CASSVVGSEFTGTGELFF. Full variable domain (missing parts from reference TRBV9 and TRBJ2-2): DSGVTQTPKHLITATGQRVTLRCSPRSGDLSVYWYQQSLDQGLQFLIQYYNGEERAKGNILERFSAQQFPDLHSELNLSSLELGDSALYFCASSVVGSEFTGTGELFFGEGSRLTVL.

The chain recombines TRBV2 with TRBJ1-2; 7 bases line up with TRBD1. The CDR3 extends over 15 amino acids. With 5 bases clipped from V and 4 bases from J, the junction kept 10 bases outside the gene matches. Germline V gives CDR1 SNHLY, CDR2 FYNNEI. The CDR3 loop reads CASSPRQGDSYGYTF. The DNA of the CDR3 is TGTGCCAGCAGTCCCAGGCAAGGGGACAGCTATGGCTACACCTTC. Based on the CDR3 plus reference TRBV2 and TRBJ1-2, the full variable domain is EPEVTQTPSHQVTQMGQEVILRCVPISNHLYFYWYRQILGQKVEFLVSFYNNEISEKSEIFDDQFSVERPDGSNFTLKIRSTKLEDSAMYFCASSPRQGDSYGYTFGSGTRLTVV.

This chain joins TRBV6-5 and TRBJ2-3; D remains unclear. The CDR3 has 16 amino acids. The germline CDR1 and CDR2 sequences are MNHEY and SVGAGI. Trimming shortened V by 0 bases and J by 4 bases, and 14 bases separated the two germline ends. The CDR3 DNA reads TGTGCCAGCAGTTACTCCACCTCTGCCATCCCAGATACGCAGTATTTT. It codes for CASSYSTSAIPDTQYF.

A remark on this clone: One junction end disagrees with the germline gene, perhaps due to a read error. The chain joins TRBV11-2 to TRBJ1-4; 7 nucleotides line up with TRBD1. CDR1 and CDR2 (germline): SGHAT, FQNNGV. CDR3 length equals 12 residues. The CDR3 loop reads CASSLDRAELFF. The CDR3 DNA reads as TGTGCCAGCAGCCTAGACAGGGCTGAACTGTTTTTT.

The chain combines TRBV4-3 with TRBJ2-7; D unclear. With 4 bases removed from V and 4 bases from J, the gap between germline ends came to 17 bases. There are 15 residues in the CDR3. Germline lookup yields CDR1 LGHNA and CDR2 YSLEER. The CDR3 is CASSRPKTSGYEQYF. In DNA, the CDR3 is TGCGCCAGCAGCCGCCCAAAAACCTCAGGATACGAGCAGTACTTC.

The V call is TRBV5-4, the J call TRBJ1-1; TRBD1 might be the D (5 bases). Germline V gives CDR1 SGHNT, CDR2 YYREEE (reference sequence). The CDR3 totals 13 residues. V was shortened by 2 bases and J by 4 bases, with 9 bases between the two germline ends. The CDR3: CASSFSGGTEAFF. The DNA for the CDR3 is TGTGCCAGCAGCTTTTCGGGGGGCACTGAAGCTTTCTTT.